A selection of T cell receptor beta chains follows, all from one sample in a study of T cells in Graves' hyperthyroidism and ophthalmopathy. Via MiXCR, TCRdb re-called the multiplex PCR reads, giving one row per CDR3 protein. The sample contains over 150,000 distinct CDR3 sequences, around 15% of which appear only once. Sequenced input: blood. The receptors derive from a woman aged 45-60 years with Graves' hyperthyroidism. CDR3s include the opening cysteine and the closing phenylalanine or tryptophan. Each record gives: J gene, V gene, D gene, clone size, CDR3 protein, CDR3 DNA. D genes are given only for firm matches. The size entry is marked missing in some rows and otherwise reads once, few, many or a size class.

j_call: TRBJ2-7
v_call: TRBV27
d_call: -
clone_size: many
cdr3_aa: CASSLGAGSRHEQYF
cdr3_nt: TGTGCCAGCAGTTTAGGGGCAGGGTCTCGGCACGAGCAGTACTTC

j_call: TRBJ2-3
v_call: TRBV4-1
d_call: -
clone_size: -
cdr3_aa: CASSQESVSTDTQYF
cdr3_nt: TGCGCCAGCAGCCAAGAGTCAGTTAGCACAGATACGCAGTATTTT

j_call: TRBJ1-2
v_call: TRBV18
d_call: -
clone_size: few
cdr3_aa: CASSPIVGGNYGYTF
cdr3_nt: TGTGCCAGCTCACCAATCGTAGGAGGAAACTATGGCTACACCTTC

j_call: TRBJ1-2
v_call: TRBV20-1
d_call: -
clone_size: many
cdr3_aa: CSARDMRGHGYTF
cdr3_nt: TGCAGTGCTAGAGATATGAGGGGCCATGGCTACACCTTC

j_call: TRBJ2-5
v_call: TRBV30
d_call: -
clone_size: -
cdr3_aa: CAWSVYREETQYF
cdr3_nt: TGTGCCTGGAGTGTCTATCGGGAAGAGACCCAGTACTTC

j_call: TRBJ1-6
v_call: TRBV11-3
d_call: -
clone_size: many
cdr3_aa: CASSRESNSPLHF
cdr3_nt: TGTGCCAGCAGCAGGGAGTCTAATTCACCCCTCCACTTT

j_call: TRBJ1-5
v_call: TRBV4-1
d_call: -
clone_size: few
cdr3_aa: CASSQHIDSNQPQHF
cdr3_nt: TGCGCCAGCAGCCAACACATAGATAGCAATCAGCCCCAGCATTTT

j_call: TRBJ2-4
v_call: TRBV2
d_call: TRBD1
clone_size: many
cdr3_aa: CASSEARTGGNIQYF
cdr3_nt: TGTGCCAGCAGTGAAGCCCGGACAGGGGGCAACATTCAGTACTTC

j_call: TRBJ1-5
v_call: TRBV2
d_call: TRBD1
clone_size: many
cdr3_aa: CASSEGQGGQPQHF
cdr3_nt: TGTGCCAGCAGTGAAGGTCAGGGGGGTCAGCCCCAGCATTTT

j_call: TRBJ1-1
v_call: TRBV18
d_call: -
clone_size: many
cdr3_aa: CASSAKEGSPLNTEAFF
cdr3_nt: TGTGCCAGCTCAGCGAAAGAAGGGAGCCCCTTGAACACTGAAGCTTTCTTT

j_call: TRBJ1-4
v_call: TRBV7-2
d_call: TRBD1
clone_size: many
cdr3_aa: CASSLEPPGQGGEKLFF
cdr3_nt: TGTGCCAGCAGCTTAGAACCCCCGGGACAGGGAGGTGAAAAACTGTTTTTT

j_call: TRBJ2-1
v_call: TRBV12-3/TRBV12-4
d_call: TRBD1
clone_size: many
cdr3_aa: CASSLLGGGWGEQFF
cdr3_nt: TGTGCCAGCAGTTTATTAGGGGGCGGCTGGGGTGAGCAGTTCTTC

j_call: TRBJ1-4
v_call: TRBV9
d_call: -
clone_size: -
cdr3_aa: CASSRRGAYEKLFF
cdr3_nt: TGTGCCAGCAGCCGTCGGGGGGCGTATGAAAAACTGTTTTTT

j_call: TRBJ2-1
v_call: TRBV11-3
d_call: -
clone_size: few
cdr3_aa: CASSLRTKGSYNEQFF
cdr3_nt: TGTGCCAGCAGCTTAAGGACGAAAGGCTCCTACAATGAGCAGTTCTTC

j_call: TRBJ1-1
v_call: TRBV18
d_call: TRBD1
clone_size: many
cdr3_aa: CASSPQGQTNTEAFF
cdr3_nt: TGTGCCAGCTCACCGCAGGGACAGACGAACACTGAAGCTTTCTTT

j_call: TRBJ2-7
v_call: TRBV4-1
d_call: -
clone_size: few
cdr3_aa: CASSQDRGLAYEQYF
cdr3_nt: TGCGCCAGCAGCCAAGATCGGGGCCTCGCATACGAGCAGTACTTC

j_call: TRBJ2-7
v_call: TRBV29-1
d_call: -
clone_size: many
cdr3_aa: CSVEAGSSYEQYF
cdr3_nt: TGCAGCGTTGAAGCGGGCAGCTCCTACGAGCAGTACTTC

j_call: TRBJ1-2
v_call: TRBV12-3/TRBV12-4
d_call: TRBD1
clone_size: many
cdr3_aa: CASTKSGTGKSLYGYTF
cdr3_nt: TGTGCCAGCACCAAATCCGGGACAGGGAAGAGCCTCTATGGCTACACCTTC

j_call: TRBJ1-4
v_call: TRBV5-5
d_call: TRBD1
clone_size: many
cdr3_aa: CASSLETGVWGEKLFF
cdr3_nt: TGTGCCAGCAGCTTGGAGACAGGGGTTTGGGGTGAAAAACTGTTTTTT

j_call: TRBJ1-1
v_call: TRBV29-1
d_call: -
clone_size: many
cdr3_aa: CSVVGVLTEAFF
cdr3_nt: TGCAGCGTGGTAGGGGTTTTGACTGAAGCTTTCTTT

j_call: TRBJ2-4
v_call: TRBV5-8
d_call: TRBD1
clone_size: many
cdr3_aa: CASSLGTGRPLAKNIQYF
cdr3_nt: TGTGCCAGCAGCTTGGGGACAGGGCGTCCTCTAGCCAAAAACATTCAGTACTTC

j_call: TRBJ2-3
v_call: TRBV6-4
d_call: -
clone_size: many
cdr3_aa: CASSEVEGADTQYF
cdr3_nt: TGTGCCAGCAGTGAGGTCGAGGGTGCAGATACGCAGTATTTT

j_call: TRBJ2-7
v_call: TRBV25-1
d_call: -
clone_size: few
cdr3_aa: CASTHPSSRQVRSEQYF
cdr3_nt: TGTGCCAGCACACACCCCTCCTCCCGGCAGGTACGATCCGAGCAGTACTTC

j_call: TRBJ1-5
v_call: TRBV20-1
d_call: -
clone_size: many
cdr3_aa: CSARWGSSQPQHF
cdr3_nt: TGCAGTGCTAGATGGGGGAGTAGTCAGCCCCAGCATTTT

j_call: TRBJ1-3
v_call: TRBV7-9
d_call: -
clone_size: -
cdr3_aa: CASSSTTGINTIYF
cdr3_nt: TGTGCCAGCAGCTCAACAACAGGAATAAACACCATATATTTT

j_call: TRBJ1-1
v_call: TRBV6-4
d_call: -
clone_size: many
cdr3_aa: CASSDPTGEAFF
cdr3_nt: TGTGCCAGCAGTGACCCGACCGGAGAAGCTTTCTTT

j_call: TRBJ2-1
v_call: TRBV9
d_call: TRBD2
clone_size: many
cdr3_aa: CASSVVGTSLDEQFF
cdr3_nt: TGTGCCAGCAGCGTAGTTGGGACTAGTCTGGATGAGCAGTTCTTC

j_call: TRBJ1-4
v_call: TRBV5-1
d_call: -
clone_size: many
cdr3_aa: CASSLEGVQEKLFF
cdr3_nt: TGCGCCAGCAGCTTGGAAGGGGTCCAGGAAAAACTGTTTTTT

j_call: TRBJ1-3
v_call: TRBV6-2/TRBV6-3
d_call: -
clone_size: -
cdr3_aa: CASSAPRQKTPGNTIYF
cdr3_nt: TGTGCCAGCAGTGCCCCACGGCAGAAAACACCTGGAAACACCATATATTTT

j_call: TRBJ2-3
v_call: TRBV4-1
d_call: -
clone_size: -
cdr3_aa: CASSQAGGRERTDTQYF
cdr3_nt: TGCGCCAGCAGCCAAGCAGGGGGGCGGGAGCGCACAGATACGCAGTATTTT

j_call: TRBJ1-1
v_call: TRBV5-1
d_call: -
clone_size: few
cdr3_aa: CAGSLGGAYTEAFF
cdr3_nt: TGCGCCGGCAGCTTGGGGGGGGCCTACACTGAAGCTTTCTTT

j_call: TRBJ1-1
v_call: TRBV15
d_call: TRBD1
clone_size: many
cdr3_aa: CATSTGTAGSEAFF
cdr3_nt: TGTGCCACCAGCACCGGGACAGCTGGGTCTGAAGCTTTCTTT

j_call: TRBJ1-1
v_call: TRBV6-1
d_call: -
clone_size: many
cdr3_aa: CASSEWNTEAFF
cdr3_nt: TGTGCCAGCAGTGAATGGAACACTGAAGCTTTCTTT

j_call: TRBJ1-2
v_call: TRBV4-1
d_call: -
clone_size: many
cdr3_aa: CASSQGSGTYGYTF
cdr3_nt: TGCGCCAGCAGCCAAGGGTCAGGGACCTATGGCTACACCTTC

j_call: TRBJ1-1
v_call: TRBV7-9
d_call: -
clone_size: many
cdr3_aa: CASSLEVGRNTEAFF
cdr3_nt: TGTGCCAGCAGCTTAGAGGTCGGGCGGAACACTGAAGCTTTCTTT

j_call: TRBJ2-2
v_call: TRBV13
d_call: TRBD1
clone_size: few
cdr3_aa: CASSSDREYPGELFF
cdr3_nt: TGTGCCAGCAGCTCCGACAGGGAGTATCCCGGGGAGCTGTTTTTT

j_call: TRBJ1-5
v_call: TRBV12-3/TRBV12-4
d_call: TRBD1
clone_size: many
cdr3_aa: CASSFHRGARNQPQHF
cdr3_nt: TGTGCCAGCAGTTTCCACAGGGGTGCGCGCAATCAGCCCCAGCATTTT

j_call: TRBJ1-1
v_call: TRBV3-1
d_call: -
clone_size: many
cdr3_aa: CASSPYLPRGLGEAFF
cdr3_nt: TGTGCCAGCAGCCCCTATCTTCCACGGGGTTTAGGTGAAGCTTTCTTT

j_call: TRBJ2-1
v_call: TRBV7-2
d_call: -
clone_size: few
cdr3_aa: CASSIDKYNGQFF
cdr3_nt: TGTGCCAGCAGCATTGACAAGTACAATGGGCAGTTCTTC

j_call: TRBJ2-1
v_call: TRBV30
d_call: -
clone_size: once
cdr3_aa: CAWSPTEYEQFF
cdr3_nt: TGTGCCTGGAGCCCGACAGAATATGAGCAGTTCTTC

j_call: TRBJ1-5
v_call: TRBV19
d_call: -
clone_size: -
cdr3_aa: CASSITGGGNQPQHF
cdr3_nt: TGTGCCAGTAGTATTACCGGGGGGGGCAATCAGCCCCAGCATTTT

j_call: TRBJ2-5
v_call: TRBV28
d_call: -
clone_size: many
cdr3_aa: CASSPGTAQETQYF
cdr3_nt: TGTGCCAGCAGTCCTGGGACGGCCCAAGAGACCCAGTACTTC

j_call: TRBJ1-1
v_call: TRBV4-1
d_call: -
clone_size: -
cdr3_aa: CASSSGDIRASEAFF
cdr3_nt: TGCGCCAGCAGCTCTGGGGACATTCGAGCTAGTGAAGCTTTCTTT

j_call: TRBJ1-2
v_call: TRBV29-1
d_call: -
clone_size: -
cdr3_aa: CSVEDWTSYDYGYTF
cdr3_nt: TGCAGCGTTGAAGATTGGACAAGCTACGACTATGGCTACACCTTC

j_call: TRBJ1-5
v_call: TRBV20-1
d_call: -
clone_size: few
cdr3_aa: CSARDNTLGSNQPQHF
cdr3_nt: TGCAGTGCTAGAGATAACACCCTGGGGAGCAATCAGCCCCAGCATTTT

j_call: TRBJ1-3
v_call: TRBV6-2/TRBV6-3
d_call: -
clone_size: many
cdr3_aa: CASSYVGFSGNTIYF
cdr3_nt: TGTGCCAGCAGTTACGTCGGCTTCTCTGGAAACACCATATATTTT

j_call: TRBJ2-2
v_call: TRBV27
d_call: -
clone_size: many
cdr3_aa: CASGRGAGELFF
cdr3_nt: TGTGCCAGCGGCAGGGGAGCCGGGGAGCTGTTTTTT

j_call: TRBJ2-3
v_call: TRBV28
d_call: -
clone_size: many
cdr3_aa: CASSLSYTQYF
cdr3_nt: TGTGCCAGCAGCCTCTCATATACGCAGTATTTT

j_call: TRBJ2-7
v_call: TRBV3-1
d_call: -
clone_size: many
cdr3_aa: CASSQVFGYEQYF
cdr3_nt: TGTGCCAGCAGCCAAGTCTTCGGCTACGAGCAGTACTTC

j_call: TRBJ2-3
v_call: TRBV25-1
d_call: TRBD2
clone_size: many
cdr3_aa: CASSGGAGTDTQYF
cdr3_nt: TGTGCCAGCAGCGGGGGGGCCGGCACAGATACGCAGTATTTT

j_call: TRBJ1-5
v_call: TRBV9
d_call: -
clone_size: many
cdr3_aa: CASSVGGNSNQPQHF
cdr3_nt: TGTGCCAGCAGCGTCGGGGGAAATAGCAATCAGCCCCAGCATTTT

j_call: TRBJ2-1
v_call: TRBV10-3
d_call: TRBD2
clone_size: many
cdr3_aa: CAISGTSGGHNEQFF
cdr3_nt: TGTGCCATCAGTGGGACTAGCGGGGGCCACAATGAGCAGTTCTTC

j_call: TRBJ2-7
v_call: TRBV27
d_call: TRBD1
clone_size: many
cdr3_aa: CASSLWTGADEQYF
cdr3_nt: TGTGCCAGCAGTTTATGGACAGGGGCGGACGAGCAGTACTTC

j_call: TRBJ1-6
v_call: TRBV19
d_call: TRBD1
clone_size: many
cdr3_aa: CASSKTGQGVYNSPLHF
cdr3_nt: TGTGCCAGTAGTAAGACGGGACAGGGGGTTTATAATTCACCCCTCCACTTT

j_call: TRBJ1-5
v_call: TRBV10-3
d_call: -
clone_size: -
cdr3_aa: CASGAERHQPQHF
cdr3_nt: TGTGCCAGCGGGGCCGAGAGGCATCAGCCCCAGCATTTT

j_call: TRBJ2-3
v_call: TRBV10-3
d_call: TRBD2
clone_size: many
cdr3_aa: CAISGTSGGADTQYF
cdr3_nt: TGTGCCATCAGTGGGACTAGCGGGGGTGCAGATACGCAGTATTTT

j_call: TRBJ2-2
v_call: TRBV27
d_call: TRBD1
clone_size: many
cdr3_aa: CASRTGGPGELFF
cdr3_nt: TGTGCCAGCAGAACAGGGGGCCCCGGGGAGCTGTTTTTT

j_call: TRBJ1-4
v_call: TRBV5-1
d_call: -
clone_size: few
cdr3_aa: CASSTEATNEKLFF
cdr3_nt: TGCGCCAGCAGCACAGAAGCAACTAATGAAAAACTGTTTTTT

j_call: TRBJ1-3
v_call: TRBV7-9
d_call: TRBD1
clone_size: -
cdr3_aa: CASSTGQGISGNTIYF
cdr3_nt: TGTGCCAGCAGCACCGGACAGGGAATCTCTGGAAACACCATATATTTT

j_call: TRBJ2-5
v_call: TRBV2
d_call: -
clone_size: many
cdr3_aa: CASTEEAPQETQYF
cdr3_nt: TGTGCCAGCACCGAGGAGGCACCCCAAGAGACCCAGTACTTC